This is a list of T cell receptor beta chains from one sample in a study of CD8 T cells in ankylosing spondylitis. TCRdb re-called the 5' RACE reads with MiXCR, one entry per CDR3 protein. The table shows approximately 350,000 distinct CDR3 sequences, with approximately 14% occurring only once. Sample: blood, either unsorted or a sorted T cell fraction (not recorded which). The receptors come from a male donor with ankylosing spondylitis or in good health (not recorded which). CDR3s include the opening cysteine and the closing phenylalanine or tryptophan. A D gene is named only where the DNA matches it firmly. Clone size appears in some rows only: once, few, many, or a class for an expanded clone.

j_gene | d_gene | v_gene | abundance | CDR3nt | CDR3aa
TRBJ2-1 | TRBD2 | TRBV5-1 | few | TGCGCCAGCAGCTTGGATAGAGCGGGGGAGTTCTTC | CASSLDRAGEFF
TRBJ1-5 | . | TRBV12-3/TRBV12-4 | many | TGTGCCAGCAGTTTAGGAGTCCAGCCCCAGCATTTT | CASSLGVQPQHF
TRBJ2-1 | . | TRBV12-3/TRBV12-4 | few | TGTGCCAGCAGGCCCTGGCGCCACTCCTACAATGAGCAGTTCTTC | CASRPWRHSYNEQFF
TRBJ2-2 | . | TRBV10-2 | . | TGCGCCAGCAGTGAGTCGAGGACCGGGGAGCTGTTTTTT | CASSESRTGELFF
TRBJ2-5 | . | TRBV6-6 | . | TGTGCCAGCAGTCCCTCCGAGGGGACTTCTTACTTC | CASSPSEGTSYF
TRBJ1-2 | . | TRBV10-3 | . | TGTGCCATCAGTGAGTCGAAACGGGGAAGACGGGGCTACACCTTC | CAISESKRGRRGYTF
TRBJ2-3 | TRBD2 | TRBV7-2 | . | TGTGCCAGCCTCAAGCGGGAGGCTTTGGGTGGTACGCAGTATTTT | CASLKREALGGTQYF
TRBJ2-3 | TRBD2 | TRBV7-2 | . | TGTGCCAGCAGCCCACTAGCGGGAGCGGGCACAGATACGCAGTATTTT | CASSPLAGAGTDTQYF
TRBJ2-1 | . | TRBV9 | . | TGTGCCAGCAGCGTAGGGGGGGGCCTCGGGAATGAGCAGTTCTTC | CASSVGGGLGNEQFF
TRBJ2-1 | TRBD1 | TRBV5-1 | many | TGCGCCAGCAGCTCCCGGGACAGGGCTAATGAGCAGTTCTTC | CASSSRDRANEQFF
TRBJ1-2 | . | TRBV25-1 | . | TGTGCCAGCAGTGAAAGTGGTAACTATGGCTACACCTTC | CASSESGNYGYTF
TRBJ2-2 | . | TRBV10-3 | . | TGTGCCATCAGTGAGTTGTCAACAGGCACCGGGGAGCTGTTTTTT | CAISELSTGTGELFF
TRBJ1-2 | . | TRBV4-1 | . | TGCGCCAGCAGCCACCAGGGGTCCCTCCCTAACTATGGCTACACCTTC | CASSHQGSLPNYGYTF
TRBJ2-5 | . | TRBV5-6 | . | TGTGCCAGCAGCTACTTTGACAGGAGGGGGGAGACCCAGTACTTC | CASSYFDRRGETQYF
TRBJ2-7 | . | TRBV5-1 | . | TGCGCCAGCAGCTTGGTGGATCTAGGAAAACAGAGCTCCTACGAGCAGTACTTC | CASSLVDLGKQSSYEQYF
TRBJ1-4 | . | TRBV2 | . | TGTGCCAGCAGTGAAGGTGTCCGGGAAAAACTGTTTTTT | CASSEGVREKLFF
TRBJ2-7 | TRBD2 | TRBV18 | few | TGTGCCAGCTCACCGCTTAATAGCGGGAGGTTCTACGAGCAGTACTTC | CASSPLNSGRFYEQYF
TRBJ1-1 | TRBD1 | TRBV11-2 | many | TGTGCCAGCAGCTTAGAAGGGACAGTGGTCTCTGAAGCTTTCTTT | CASSLEGTVVSEAFF
TRBJ1-2 | . | TRBV24-1 | . | TGTGCCACCAGTGATTTGCGGCAGAACTATGGCTACACCTTC | CATSDLRQNYGYTF
TRBJ2-3 | TRBD2 | TRBV3-1 | . | TGTGCCAGCAGCCATGCGGGAGAGGGAGATACGCAGTATTTT | CASSHAGEGDTQYF
TRBJ2-7 | . | TRBV12-5 | . | TGTGCTAGTGGTTTGGTAGATAGCGACTCCTACGAGCAGTACTTC | CASGLVDSDSYEQYF
TRBJ2-2 | . | TRBV20-1 | . | TGCAGTGCTAGAGAGGGAGGGGGCACCGGGGAGCTGTTTTTT | CSAREGGGTGELFF
TRBJ1-3 | TRBD1 | TRBV5-6 | . | TGTGCCAGCAGCAACAACAGGGGAGGTGGAAACACCATATATTTT | CASSNNRGGGNTIYF